A selection of T cell receptor beta chains follows, all from one sample in a study of T cells in Graves' hyperthyroidism and ophthalmopathy. Via MiXCR, TCRdb re-called the multiplex PCR reads, giving one row per CDR3 protein. The sample includes roughly 500,000 distinct CDR3 sequences, just over 45% of them seen just once. The sequenced sample was peripheral blood or thyroid tissue (not recorded which). The receptors derive from an adult woman with Graves' disease, either hyperthyroidism or ophthalmopathy (not recorded which). CDR3s include the opening cysteine and the closing phenylalanine or tryptophan. The D gene is left open where the match is weak. The listing skips clone size in some rows; elsewhere it reads once, few, many or a size class.

-	TRBV7-6	TRBJ2-5	TRBD1	TGTGCCAGCAACCCGGGACAGGGAGGGACCCAGTACTTC	CASNPGQGGTQYF
few	TRBV10-3	TRBJ1-6	-	TGTGCCATCAGTGCCAGGACAGATCTGGGATCACCCCTCCACTTT	CAISARTDLGSPLHF
many	TRBV4-1	TRBJ1-2	TRBD1	TGCGCCAGCAGCCAACAAGGGACAGTTAGCTATGGCTACACCTTC	CASSQQGTVSYGYTF
-	TRBV14	TRBJ1-1	-	TGTGCCAGCAGCCAAGCGATCTTAGGGGGGGTGGAAGCTTTCTTT	CASSQAILGGVEAFF
-	TRBV7-8	TRBJ1-5	-	TGTGCCAGCAAGTTAGTGAGAAATAGCAATCAGCCCCAGCATTTT	CASKLVRNSNQPQHF
few	TRBV20-1	TRBJ2-2	-	TGCAGTGCTAGAGCGGGTAACACCGGGGAGCTGTTTTTT	CSARAGNTGELFF
-	TRBV20-1	TRBJ1-2	TRBD1	TGCAGTGCTAGACCAGGGGGCGGTGGCTACACCTTC	CSARPGGGGYTF
-	TRBV29-1	TRBJ1-4	TRBD1	TGCAGCGTTTCGACAGGGGCGGGAGAAAAACTGTTTTTT	CSVSTGAGEKLFF
-	TRBV6-5	TRBJ2-3	-	TGTGCCAGCAGTTACTCCTTGTTCATAGATACGCAGTATTTT	CASSYSLFIDTQYF
-	TRBV7-9	TRBJ1-6	-	TGTGCCAGCAGCCCGGACGGCTATAATTCACCCCTCCACTTT	CASSPDGYNSPLHF
-	TRBV10-3	TRBJ1-2	TRBD1	TGTGCCATCAGTGAGGAGGGGACAGACAACTATGGCTACACCTTC	CAISEEGTDNYGYTF
-	TRBV7-2	TRBJ2-3	TRBD1	TGTGCCAGCAGCTTTGACAGGGGGTGGTCAGATACGCAGTATTTT	CASSFDRGWSDTQYF
few	TRBV20-1	TRBJ2-3	-	TGCAGTGCGAGACGTGCCTACCGCACAGATACGCAGTATTTT	CSARRAYRTDTQYF
-	TRBV10-3	TRBJ1-1	-	TGTGCCATCAGTGGGACTTCTGAAGCTTTCTTT	CAISGTSEAFF
many	TRBV7-9	TRBJ1-1	-	TGTGCCAGCAGCCCCGACGGGGGAGCGGACACTGAAGCTTTCTTT	CASSPDGGADTEAFF
-	TRBV10-3	TRBJ1-4	-	TGTGCCGCAGGACCTGAGGTGAAGGAAAAACTGTTTTTT	CAAGPEVKEKLFF
many	TRBV7-8	TRBJ1-3	TRBD1	TGTGCCAGCAGCCGGAACAGGGGCCCGGACACCATATATTTT	CASSRNRGPDTIYF
many	TRBV7-8	TRBJ2-7	-	TGTGCCAGCAGCTTCTTGGTTACCTACGAGCAGTACTTC	CASSFLVTYEQYF
-	TRBV7-9	TRBJ2-2	-	TGTGCCAGCAGCTTATCAGTGGCGTCGGGGACCGGGGAGCTGTTTTTT	CASSLSVASGTGELFF
many	TRBV20-1	TRBJ2-7	-	TGCAGTGCTAGATCCCCTAACTCCTACGAGCAGTACTTC	CSARSPNSYEQYF
many	TRBV7-3	TRBJ1-1	-	TGTGCCAGCAGCCCAGTCGCGGGGGGGGACACTGAAGCTTTCTTT	CASSPVAGGDTEAFF
many	TRBV7-2	TRBJ1-1	-	TGTGCCAGCAGCTTACCGCAGGGGCGGGAAGCTTTCTTT	CASSLPQGREAFF
few	TRBV2	TRBJ1-6	-	TGTGCCAGCAGTGAGGGCCGCCGCTCCTATAATTCACCCCTCCACTTT	CASSEGRRSYNSPLHF
-	TRBV28	TRBJ2-7	-	TGTGCCACCAAAGCAACAATTCAAGGGGAACAGCATGGCTTC	CATKATIQGEQHGF
-	TRBV20-1	TRBJ1-4	TRBD1	TGCAGTGCGCCGGACAGGGGCCGATTTGCAACTAATGAAAAACTGTTTTTT	CSAPDRGRFATNEKLFF
-	TRBV6-6	TRBJ2-7	-	TGTGCCAGCAGTCCTAAGTCCTACGAGCAGTACTTC	CASSPKSYEQYF
many	TRBV4-1	TRBJ1-4	-	TGCGCCAGCAGCCAAGTAGACGGAGGGAATGAAAAACTGTTTTTT	CASSQVDGGNEKLFF
many	TRBV5-8	TRBJ1-3	-	TGTGCCAGCAGCTCGGGGGGCATTGGAAACACCATATATTTT	CASSSGGIGNTIYF